Listed here are 31 T cell receptor beta chains from one sample, sequenced in a study of T cells after yellow fever vaccination. MiXCR, applied by TCRdb to the 5' RACE reads, yields one record per CDR3 protein. This repertoire shows some 390,000 distinct CDR3 sequences, 6.2% found once; its top ten account for over 14%. The sample was PBMCs, taken 5 days after the yellow fever booster vaccination. The receptors were sampled from a man younger than 45 who received the YFV17D yellow fever vaccine.

The rearrangement joins TRBV2 to TRBJ2-5, with D perhaps TRBD1 or TRBD2 (5 bases each). Germline CDR1 SNHLY, CDR2 FYNNEI. V lost 6 bases to trimming and J lost 1 base, with 9 bases between them. The CDR3 is 13 amino acids. In DNA, the CDR3 is TGTGCCAGCAGCCGGGACCCCCAAGAGACCCAGTACTTC. Encoded protein: CASSRDPQETQYF. The whole variable domain, remainder taken from reference TRBV2 and TRBJ2-5, is EPEVTQTPSHQVTQMGQEVILRCVPISNHLYFYWYRQILGQKVEFLVSFYNNEISEKSEIFDDQFSVERPDGSNFTLKIRSTKLEDSAMYFCASSRDPQETQYFGPGTRLLVL.

V is TRBV7-9 and J is TRBJ2-1; perhaps TRBD2 as D (6 bases). V gave up 5 bases and J gave up 8 bases, with 16 bases separating them. In germline, CDR1 is SEHNR, CDR2 FQNEAQ (reference sequence). The CDR3 length is 14 residues. The CDR3 region is CASSPPGEAYEQFF. The CDR3 nucleotides are TGTGCCAGCAGCCCCCCCGGGGAGGCCTATGAGCAGTTCTTC.

The rearrangement links TRBV20-1 to TRBJ1-2, with 10 bases matching TRBD1. V was pared by 6 bases and J by 5 bases, with 12 bases of the junction left unmatched. The CDR3 covers 15 residues. Germline lookup yields CDR1 DFQATT and CDR2 SNEGSKA (reference sequence). CDR3 nucleotide sequence: TGCAGTGCCAGGACCCGGGACAGGGGTTTTTATGGCTACACCTTC. Its translation: CSARTRDRGFYGYTF.

This clonotype was seen repeatedly, ten times or more. This chain connects TRBV28 to TRBJ2-7, with 10 positions matching TRBD2. CDR1 is MDHEN and CDR2 is SYDVKM in the germline V gene. This CDR3 region has 16 residues. V was pared by 4 bases and J by 7 bases, with 13 bases of the junction left unmatched. The CDR3, as DNA: TGTGCCAGCAGTTCCCCGTCCGCTAGCGGGAGTTATGAGCAGTACTTC. Amino acids: CASSSPSASGSYEQYF.

This clonotype was found many times. This chain links TRBV7-2 with TRBJ2-1; D may be TRBD1 (6 bases). Germline CDR1 is SGHTA and CDR2 is FQGNSA. Trimming cost V 6 bases and J 6 bases, with 12 bases left between them. This CDR3 is built from 13 residues. The CDR3: CASSQGFVNEQFF. CDR3 DNA sequence: TGTGCCAGCAGTCAGGGGTTCGTCAATGAGCAGTTCTTC.

This clonotype was recorded a few times. The chain uses TRBV10-3 and TRBJ2-6; TRBD1 is a possible D gene (6 bases). The CDR3 consists of 15 residues. The germline V and J ends were trimmed by 0 bases and 4 bases, with 7 bases remaining between them. Germline V CDR1 and CDR2: ENHRY, SYGVKD. This chain's CDR3 is CAISESGAGANVLTF. As DNA, the CDR3 is TGTGCCATCAGTGAGTCGGGGGCGGGGGCCAACGTCCTGACTTTC.

This clonotype was seen repeatedly, ten times or more. The chain joins TRBV24-1 to TRBJ2-3; TRBD1 agrees at 7 bases. Germline values: CDR1 KGHDR, CDR2 SFDVKD. This CDR3 has 15 amino acids. V was pared by 2 bases and J by 2 bases, with 3 bases of the junction left unmatched. The CDR3 nucleotides are TGTGCCACCAGTGATTGGACAGGCTACACAGATACGCAGTATTTT. This encodes CATSDWTGYTDTQYF.

This clonotype was seen repeatedly, ten times or more. This CDR3 reads CASSLGGGFNEQFF. CDR3 coding DNA: TGTGCCAGCAGCTTAGGGGGGGGGTTTAATGAGCAGTTCTTC. J is TRBJ2-1 and V is TRBV7-2; 7 positions match TRBD2. Losses at the gene ends were 1 base for V and 7 bases for J; bases not matched to a gene: 4. The CDR3 spans 14 residues. Germline V gives CDR1 SGHTA, CDR2 FQGNSA.

Details on this clonotype: As the CDR3 is not closed by the conserved phenylalanine or tryptophan, this likely results from a read error. The chain employs TRBV7-8 and TRBJ2-1, with 7 bases that match TRBD2. With 5 bases clipped from V and 9 bases from J, the junction kept 10 bases outside the gene matches. CDR1 and CDR2 (germline): SGHVS, FQNEAQ. CDR3 size: 14 residues. CDR3 amino acids: CASSQGTIQPEQFL. The CDR3 coding sequence is TGTGCCAGCAGCCAAGGGACTATCCAACCTGAGCAGTTCTTA.

This clonotype came up a few times. The gene calls are TRBV29-1 and TRBJ1-3, with 7 bases identical to TRBD1. CDR3 size: 15 residues. Trimming at V came to 0 bases and at J to 4 bases, leaving 6 bases not matched to a gene. Germline V lookup: CDR1 SQVTM, CDR2 ANQGSEA. CDR3: CSVEETTGLGNTIYF. DNA for the CDR3: TGCAGCGTTGAAGAAACGACAGGGCTAGGAAACACCATATATTTT.

The sample holds a few counts of this clonotype. The rearrangement joins TRBV5-1 to TRBJ2-7; 11 positions agree with TRBD2. Germline V gives CDR1 SGHRS, CDR2 YFSETQ. V shed 3 bases and J 1 base; nucleotides not matched to a gene: 6. CDR3 length: 16 residues. This CDR3 is CASSSTSGSGSYEQYF. The CDR3 DNA sequence: TGCGCCAGCAGCTCCACTAGCGGGAGTGGTTCCTACGAGCAGTACTTC. The variable domain in full, with the rest retrieved from reference TRBV5-1 and TRBJ2-7, is KAGVTQTPRYLIKTRGQQVTLSCSPISGHRSVSWYQQTPGQGLQFLFEYFSETQRNKGNFPGRFSGRQFSNSRSEMNVSTLELGDSALYLCASSSTSGSGSYEQYFGPGTRLTVT.

This clonotype came up a few times. The chain couples TRBV6-2 or TRBV6-3 to TRBJ2-1; 8 positions agree with TRBD1. This CDR3 has 12 residues. Trimming cost V 4 bases and J 12 bases; bases outside gene matches: 5. Germline V gene sequence: CDR1 MNHEY, CDR2 SVGEGT. CDR3 coding DNA: TGTGCCAGCAGTTCCGCAGGGGGCGGGCAGTTCTTC. Translating gives CASSSAGGGQFF.

This clonotype was seen once. A clone one base away is much larger, so this may be a read error. This sequence joins TRBV29-1 and TRBJ2-6; a weak D match, TRBD1 (5 bases). This CDR3 comprises 17 residues. Germline V gene data show CDR1 as SQVTM and CDR2 as ANQGSEA. V gave up 2 bases and J gave up 3 bases, with 17 bases separating them. CDR3: CSVETVREKCGANVLTF. CDR3 bases: TGCAGCGTTGAAACTGTCAGGGAAAAATGTGGGGCCAACGTCCTGACTTTC.

The V and J genes are TRBV7-2 and TRBJ2-7; D may be TRBD2 (5 bases). This CDR3 comprises 16 residues. V was cut by 2 bases and J by 2 bases, with 16 bases left in between. Germline V gene lookup returns CDR1 SGHTA and CDR2 FQGNSA. CDR3 DNA: TGTGCCAGCAGCTTATCGGCGGGCCCTGGGACCTACGAGCAGTACTTC. Translated, it gives CASSLSAGPGTYEQYF.

This clonotype was recorded a few times. V gene TRBV5-6 combines with J gene TRBJ2-2; no firm D call. The V end was cut by 0 bases, the J end by 7 bases, with 4 bases between. Germline V gene lookup returns CDR1 SGHDT and CDR2 YYEEEE. This CDR3 spans 12 amino acids. The CDR3 bases are TGTGCCAGCAGCTTGGCCGTCGGGGAGCTGTTTTTT. Translation: CASSLAVGELFF. Full variable domain (outside the CDR3, taken from reference TRBV5-6 and TRBJ2-2): DAGVTQSPTHLIKTRGQQVTLRCSPKSGHDTVSWYQQALGQGPQFIFQYYEEEERQRGNFPDRFSGHQFPNYSSELNVNALLLGDSALYLCASSLAVGELFFGEGSRLTVL.

At least ten counts were recorded for this clonotype. CDR3 sequence: CAITSGISPDTQYF. Written as DNA, the CDR3 is TGTGCCATCACGTCCGGGATTAGCCCAGATACGCAGTATTTT. The J gene is TRBJ2-3, the V gene TRBV10-3, with D possibly TRBD2 on 5 matching bases. Trimming shortened V by 7 bases and J by 4 bases, and 15 bases separated the two germline ends. The V gene's germline CDR1 is ENHRY and CDR2 SYGVKD. The CDR3 has 14 amino acids.

This clonotype was detected many times. The chain has TRBV7-9 and TRBJ2-7; D gene uncertain. This CDR3 has 11 residues. Germline loops: CDR1 SEHNR, CDR2 FQNEAQ (reference sequence). V dropped 5 bases and J dropped 6 bases, with 8 bases sitting between them. CDR3 protein: CASSPYVEQYF. CDR3 nucleotide sequence: TGTGCCAGCAGCCCCTATGTCGAGCAGTACTTC. The variable domain in full, with the rest retrieved from reference TRBV7-9 and TRBJ2-7, is DTGVSQNPRHKITKRGQNVTFRCDPISEHNRLYWYRQTLGQGPEFLTYFQNEAQLEKSRLLSDRFSAERPKGSFSTLEIQRTEQGDSAMYLCASSPYVEQYFGPGTRLTVT.

This clonotype was seen at least ten times. The J gene is TRBJ1-2, the V gene TRBV12-3 or TRBV12-4; 10 nucleotides agree with TRBD1. J was trimmed by 3 bases and V by 5 bases; bases with no gene match: 12. The CDR3 contains 17 residues. DNA for the CDR3: TGTGCCAGCAGTACCCACGGACAGGGGGATAGGGACTATGGCTACACCTTC. Encoded protein: CASSTHGQGDRDYGYTF.

In this sample, this clonotype turned up many times. This chain joins TRBV7-3 and TRBJ2-1, with 7 bases aligning to TRBD1. CDR1 and CDR2 (germline): SGHTA, FQGTGA. V trimming: 2 bases; J trimming: 6 bases; junction bases outside the gene matches: 4. The CDR3 is 14 amino acids. CDR3 sequence (DNA): TGTGCCAGCAGCTTAGAGGGGGCAGTCAATGAGCAGTTCTTC. This codes for CASSLEGAVNEQFF.

This clonotype appeared a few times. V gene TRBV20-1 combines with J gene TRBJ2-2; D possibly corresponds to TRBD2 (6 bases). This CDR3 spans 15 amino acids. Germline lookup yields CDR1 DFQATT and CDR2 SNEGSKA (reference sequence). The germline V and J ends were trimmed by 3 bases and 2 bases, with 13 bases remaining between them. CDR3 protein: CSARPGLHNTGELFF. The CDR3 nucleotides read TGCAGTGCTAGGCCGGGACTTCACAACACCGGGGAGCTGTTTTTT.

This clonotype came up a few times. Here the CDR3 DNA reads TGTGCCAGCAGCTTATTCGTCGGGGACACCGGGGAGCTGTTTTTT. Translation gives CASSLFVGDTGELFF. The chain employs TRBV7-2 and TRBJ2-2, with D perhaps TRBD2 (5 bases). Germline lookup yields CDR1 SGHTA and CDR2 FQGNSA. The ends were cut back, 2 bases at V and 3 bases at J, with 10 bases in the middle. The CDR3 length is 15 residues.

This clonotype was seen repeatedly, ten times or more. The chain links TRBV7-3 to TRBJ2-3; D is possibly TRBD1 (6 bases). Looked up from germline, CDR1 is SGHTA and CDR2 is FQGTGA. This CDR3 is 12 amino acids long. Deletions cut 6 bases from V and 5 bases from J, with 9 bases between. The CDR3 protein is CASRSGEDTQYF. The CDR3, as DNA: TGTGCCAGCAGGTCAGGGGAAGATACGCAGTATTTT.

This clonotype was recorded many times. The chain joins TRBV29-1 to TRBJ2-7; tentatively, D is TRBD2 (6 bases). The CDR3 length is 16 residues. Germline V gene sequence: CDR1 SQVTM, CDR2 ANQGSEA. Trimming cost V 1 base and J 1 base, with 17 bases left between them. The CDR3 sequence is CSVEGLPGLPSYEQYF. The CDR3 region has the DNA TGCAGCGTTGAAGGTTTACCGGGACTCCCGTCCTACGAGCAGTACTTC.

This chain connects TRBV4-2 to TRBJ2-2; 7 bases map to TRBD1. The CDR3 covers 17 residues. Germline V CDR1 and CDR2: LGHNA, YNFKEQ. Unmatched junction bases numbered 12, after V lost 0 bases and J lost 8 bases. Here the CDR3 reads CASSQEVIGGRRGELFF. Written as DNA, the CDR3 is TGTGCCAGCAGCCAAGAAGTTATAGGGGGCAGGAGGGGGGAGCTGTTTTTT.

This clonotype was counted only a few times. This sequence joins TRBV12-3 or TRBV12-4 and TRBJ2-3, with a possible D match to TRBD2 (6 bases). The CDR3 totals 13 residues. V lost 7 bases, J lost 1 base, and 9 bases lay in between. The CDR3 DNA is TGTGCCAGCACGGGACTTCGCACAGATACGCAGTATTTT. Its translation is CASTGLRTDTQYF.

This clonotype has just a few counts. V is TRBV5-1 and J is TRBJ1-2; D is uncertain. Germline V gene lookup returns CDR1 SGHRS and CDR2 YFSETQ. V lost 4 bases, J lost 0 bases, and 13 bases lay in between. There are 15 residues in the CDR3. CDR3 in DNA: TGCGCCAGCAGCCCCTGGACGGATTCTAACTATGGCTACACCTTC. This translates into CASSPWTDSNYGYTF.

In this sample, this clonotype turned up many times. This chain connects TRBV6-4 to TRBJ2-2, with no clear D. Trimming shortened V by 4 bases and J by 6 bases, and 12 bases separated the two germline ends. The CDR3 is 14 amino acids. Germline values: CDR1 MRHNA, CDR2 SNTAGT. This CDR3 is CASSAKPLAGELFF. The CDR3 DNA is TGTGCCAGCAGTGCTAAGCCCCTCGCCGGGGAGCTGTTTTTT.

Many counts were recorded for this clonotype. The genes are TRBV20-1 and TRBJ2-3; D could derive from TRBD1 or TRBD2 (6 bases each). Deletions cut 7 bases from V and 2 bases from J, with 13 bases between. CDR3 length equals 13 residues. Per the germline V gene, CDR1 is DFQATT and CDR2 is SNEGSKA (reference sequence). The CDR3 nucleotides read TGCAGTGGGAGGGACACCACCACAGATACGCAGTATTTT. It encodes CSGRDTTTDTQYF.

This clonotype was detected many times. This sequence joins TRBV7-2 and TRBJ2-1, with TRBD2 matching over 15 bases. With 1 base clipped from V and 12 bases from J, the junction kept 7 bases outside the gene matches. From germline, CDR1 is SGHTA and CDR2 FQGNSA. The CDR3 has 16 residues. CDR3: CASSLGGLAGGLGQFF. The CDR3 bases are TGTGCCAGCAGCTTAGGGGGACTAGCGGGAGGATTAGGGCAGTTCTTC.

In this sample, this clonotype turned up many times. The rearrangement joins TRBV7-9 to TRBJ1-3, with D possibly being TRBD1 (6 bases). Between the trimmed V and J ends, which lost 8 bases and 0 bases, there was a span of 11 bases. Germline V gene sequence: CDR1 SEHNR, CDR2 FQNEAQ (reference sequence). The length of the CDR3 is 14 residues. CDR3 in amino acids: CASAGQRSGNTIYF. CDR3 DNA sequence: TGTGCCAGCGCCGGACAGCGCTCTGGAAACACCATATATTTT.

The rearrangement links TRBV4-3 to TRBJ2-3; TRBD1 or TRBD2 may be the D gene (5 bases each). The CDR3 spans 16 residues. CDR1 is LGHNA and CDR2 is YSLEER in the germline V gene. V lost 6 bases and J lost 1, with 17 bases in between. Written as DNA, the CDR3 is TGCGCCAGCAGACGTGAACGAGGGACCCGCACAGATACGCAGTATTTT. It translates to CASRRERGTRTDTQYF.